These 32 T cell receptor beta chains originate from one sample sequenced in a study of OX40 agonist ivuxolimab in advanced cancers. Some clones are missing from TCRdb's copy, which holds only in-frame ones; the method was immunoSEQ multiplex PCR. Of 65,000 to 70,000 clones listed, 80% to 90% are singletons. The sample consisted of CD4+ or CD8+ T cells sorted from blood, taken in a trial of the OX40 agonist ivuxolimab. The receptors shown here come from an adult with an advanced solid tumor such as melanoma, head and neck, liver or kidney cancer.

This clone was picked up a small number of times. The CDR3 region has the DNA TGTGCCAGCAGCCAAGGGCTGAACACTGAAGCTTTCTTT. Translating gives CASSQGLNTEAFF. V usage is TRBV5-5 and J usage is TRBJ1-1; no clear D gene. The CDR3 is 13 amino acids. Deletions cut 4 bases from V and 0 bases from J, with 7 bases between. CDR1 SGHKS and CDR2 YYEKEE come from the germline V gene (reference sequence).

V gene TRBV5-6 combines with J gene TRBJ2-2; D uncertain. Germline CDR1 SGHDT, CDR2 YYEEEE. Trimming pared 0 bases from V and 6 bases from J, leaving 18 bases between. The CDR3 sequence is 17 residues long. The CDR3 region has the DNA TGTGCCAGCAGCTTGGTCCCCTCTAGGGTTAACCCCGGGGAGCTGTTTTTT. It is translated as CASSLVPSRVNPGELFF. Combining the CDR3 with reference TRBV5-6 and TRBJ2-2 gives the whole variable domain DAGVTQSPTHLIKTRGQQVTLRCSPKSGHDTVSWYQQALGQGPQFIFQYYEEEERQRGNFPDRFSGHQFPNYSSELNVNALLLGDSALYLCASSLVPSRVNPGELFFGEGSRLTVL.

Here the CDR3 reads CASSLAGQSPIFAGEQFF. CDR3 nucleotides: TGCGCCAGCAGCTTGGCCGGACAGTCTCCAATCTTTGCGGGTGAGCAGTTCTTC. This chain links TRBV5-1 with TRBJ2-1, with D possibly being TRBD1 (6 bases). Germline CDR1 SGHRS, CDR2 YFSETQ. This CDR3 region has 18 residues. Trimming removed 0 bases at V and 9 bases at J, with 25 bases between.

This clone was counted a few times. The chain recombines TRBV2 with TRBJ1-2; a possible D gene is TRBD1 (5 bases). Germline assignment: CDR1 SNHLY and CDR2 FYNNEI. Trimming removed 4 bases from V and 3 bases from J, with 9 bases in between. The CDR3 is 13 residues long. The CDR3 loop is CASSGDGDYGYTF. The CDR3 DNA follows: TGTGCCAGCAGTGGGGACGGAGACTATGGCTACACCTTC.

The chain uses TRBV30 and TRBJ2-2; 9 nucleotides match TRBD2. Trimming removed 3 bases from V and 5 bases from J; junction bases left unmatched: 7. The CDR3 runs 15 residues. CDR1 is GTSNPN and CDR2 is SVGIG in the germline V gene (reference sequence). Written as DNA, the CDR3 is TGTGCCTGGAGGTATAGCGGGAGTCATACCGGGGAGCTGTTTTTT. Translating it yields CAWRYSGSHTGELFF.

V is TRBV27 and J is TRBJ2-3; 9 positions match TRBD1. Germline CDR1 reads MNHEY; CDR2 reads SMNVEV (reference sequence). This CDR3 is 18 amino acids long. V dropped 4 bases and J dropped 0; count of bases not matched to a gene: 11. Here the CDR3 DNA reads TGTGCCAGCAGTTCTCTACAGGGGGCGATCCTCAGCACAGATACGCAGTATTTT. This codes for CASSSLQGAILSTDTQYF.

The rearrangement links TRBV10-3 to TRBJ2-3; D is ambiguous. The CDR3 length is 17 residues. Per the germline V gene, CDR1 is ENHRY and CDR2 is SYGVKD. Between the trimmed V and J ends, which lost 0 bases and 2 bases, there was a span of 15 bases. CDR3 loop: CAISESSSTIVTDTQYF. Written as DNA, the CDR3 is TGTGCCATCAGTGAGTCGTCCAGCACCATAGTCACAGATACGCAGTATTTT.

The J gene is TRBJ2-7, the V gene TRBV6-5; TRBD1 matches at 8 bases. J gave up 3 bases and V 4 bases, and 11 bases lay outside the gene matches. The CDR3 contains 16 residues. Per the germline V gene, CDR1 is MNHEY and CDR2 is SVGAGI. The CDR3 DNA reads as TGTGCCAGCAGTTCATCCGGGACAGGAGATTTCTACGAGCAGTACTTC. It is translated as CASSSSGTGDFYEQYF.

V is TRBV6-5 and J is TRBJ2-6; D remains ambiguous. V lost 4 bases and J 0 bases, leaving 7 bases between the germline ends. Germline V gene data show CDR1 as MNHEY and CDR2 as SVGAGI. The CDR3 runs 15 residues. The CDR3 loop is CASSSGSSGANVLTF. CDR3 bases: TGTGCCAGCAGTTCGGGTAGCTCTGGGGCCAACGTCCTGACTTTC.

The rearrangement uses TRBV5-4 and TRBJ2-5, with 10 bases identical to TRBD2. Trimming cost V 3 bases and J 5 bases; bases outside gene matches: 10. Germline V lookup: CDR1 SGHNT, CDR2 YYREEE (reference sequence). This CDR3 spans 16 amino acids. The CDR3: CASSSRLAGVVETQYF. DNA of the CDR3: TGTGCCAGCAGCTCCCGTCTAGCGGGAGTAGTGGAGACCCAGTACTTC.

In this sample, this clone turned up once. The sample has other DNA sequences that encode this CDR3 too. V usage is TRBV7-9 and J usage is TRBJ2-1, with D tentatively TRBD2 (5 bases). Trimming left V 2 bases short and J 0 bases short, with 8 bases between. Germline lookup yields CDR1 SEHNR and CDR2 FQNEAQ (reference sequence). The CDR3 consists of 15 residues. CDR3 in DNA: TGTGCCAGCAGCTTACCGGGGAGCTCCTACAATGAGCAGTTCTTC. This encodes CASSLPGSSYNEQFF.

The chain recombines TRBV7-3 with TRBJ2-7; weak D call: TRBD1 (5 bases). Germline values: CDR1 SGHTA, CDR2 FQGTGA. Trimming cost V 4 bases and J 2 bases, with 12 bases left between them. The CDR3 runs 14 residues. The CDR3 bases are TGTGCCAGCAGCTCCCTCATGGGGCCCTACGAGCAGTACTTC. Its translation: CASSSLMGPYEQYF.

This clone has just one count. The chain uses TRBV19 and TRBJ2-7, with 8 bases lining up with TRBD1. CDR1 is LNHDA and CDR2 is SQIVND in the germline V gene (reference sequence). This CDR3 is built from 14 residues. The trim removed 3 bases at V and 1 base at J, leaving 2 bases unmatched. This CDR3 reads CASSIGQGSYEQYF. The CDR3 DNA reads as TGTGCCAGTAGTATTGGACAGGGATCCTACGAGCAGTACTTC.

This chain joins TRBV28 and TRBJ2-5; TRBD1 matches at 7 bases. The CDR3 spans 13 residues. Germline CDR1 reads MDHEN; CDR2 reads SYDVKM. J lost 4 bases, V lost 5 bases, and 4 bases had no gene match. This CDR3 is CASSVYRGETQYF. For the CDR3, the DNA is TGTGCCAGCAGTGTATACAGGGGAGAGACCCAGTACTTC.

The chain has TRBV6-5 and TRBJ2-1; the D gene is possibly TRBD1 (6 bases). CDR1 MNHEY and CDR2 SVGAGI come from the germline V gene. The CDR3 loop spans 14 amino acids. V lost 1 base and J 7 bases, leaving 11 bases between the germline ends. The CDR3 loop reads CASSYFTGPNEQFF. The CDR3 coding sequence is TGTGCCAGCAGTTACTTCACAGGGCCAAATGAGCAGTTCTTC.

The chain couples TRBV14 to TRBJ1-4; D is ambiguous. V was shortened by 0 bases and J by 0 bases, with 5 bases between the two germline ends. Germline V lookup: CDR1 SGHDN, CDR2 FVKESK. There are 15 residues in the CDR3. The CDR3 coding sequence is TGTGCCAGCAGCCAAGATACAGCAACTAATGAAAAACTGTTTTTT. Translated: CASSQDTATNEKLFF.

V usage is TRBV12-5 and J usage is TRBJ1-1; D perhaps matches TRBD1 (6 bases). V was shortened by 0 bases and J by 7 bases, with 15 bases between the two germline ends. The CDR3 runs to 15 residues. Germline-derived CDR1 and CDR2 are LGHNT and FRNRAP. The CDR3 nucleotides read TGTGCTAGTGGTTTGGTACAAGGGGGAATAGGTGAAGCTTTCTTT. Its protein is CASGLVQGGIGEAFF.

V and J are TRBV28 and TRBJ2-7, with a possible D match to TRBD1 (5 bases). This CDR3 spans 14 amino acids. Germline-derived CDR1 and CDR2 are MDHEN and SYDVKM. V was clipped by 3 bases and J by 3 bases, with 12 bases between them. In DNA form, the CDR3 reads TGTGCCAGCAGTTTCCTCGACAGAAACTACGAGCAGTACTTC. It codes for CASSFLDRNYEQYF.

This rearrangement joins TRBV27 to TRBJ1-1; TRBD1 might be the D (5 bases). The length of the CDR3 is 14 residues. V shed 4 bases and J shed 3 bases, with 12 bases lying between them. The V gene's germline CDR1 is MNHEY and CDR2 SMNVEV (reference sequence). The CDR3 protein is CASSYGGSDTEAFF. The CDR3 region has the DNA TGTGCCAGCAGTTATGGGGGATCGGACACTGAAGCTTTCTTT.

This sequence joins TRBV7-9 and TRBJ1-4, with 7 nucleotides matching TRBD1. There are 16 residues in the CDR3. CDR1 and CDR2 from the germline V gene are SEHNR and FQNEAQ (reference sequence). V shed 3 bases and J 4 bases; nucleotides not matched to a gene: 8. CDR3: CASSLGGTAGNEKLFF. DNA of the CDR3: TGTGCCAGCAGCTTGGGCGGGACAGCGGGTAATGAAAAACTGTTTTTT.

The chain's CDR3 is CASSSSGTLGYTF. The CDR3 DNA is TGTGCCAGCAGTTCTTCCGGGACATTGGGTTACACCTTC. The chain uses TRBV6-5 and TRBJ1-2; tentatively, D is TRBD1 (6 bases). Trimming took 4 bases from V and 11 from J, leaving 17 bases between them. Germline V gives CDR1 MNHEY, CDR2 SVGAGI. The CDR3 is 13 residues long.

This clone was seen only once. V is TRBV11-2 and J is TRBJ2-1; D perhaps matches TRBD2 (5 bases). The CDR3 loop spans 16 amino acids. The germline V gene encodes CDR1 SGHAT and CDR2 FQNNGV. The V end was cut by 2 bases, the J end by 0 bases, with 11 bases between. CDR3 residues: CASSLLAASSYNEQFF. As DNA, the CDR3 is TGTGCCAGCAGCTTACTAGCCGCGAGCTCCTACAATGAGCAGTTCTTC.

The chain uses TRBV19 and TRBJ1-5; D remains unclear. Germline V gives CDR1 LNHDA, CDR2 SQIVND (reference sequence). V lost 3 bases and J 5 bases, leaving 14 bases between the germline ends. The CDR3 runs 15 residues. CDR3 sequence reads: CASSIAQASYQPQHF. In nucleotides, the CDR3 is TGTGCCAGTAGTATCGCGCAGGCTTCCTATCAGCCCCAGCATTTT.

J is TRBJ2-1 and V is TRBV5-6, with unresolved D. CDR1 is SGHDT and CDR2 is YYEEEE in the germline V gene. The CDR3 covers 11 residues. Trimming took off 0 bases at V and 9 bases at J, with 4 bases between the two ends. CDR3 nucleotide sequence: TGTGCCAGCAGCTTGGGGACTGAGCAGTTCTTC. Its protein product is CASSLGTEQFF.

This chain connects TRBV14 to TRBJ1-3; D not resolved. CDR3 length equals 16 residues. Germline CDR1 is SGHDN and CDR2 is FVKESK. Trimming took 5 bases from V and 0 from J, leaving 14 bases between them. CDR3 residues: CASSSARSFSGNTIYF. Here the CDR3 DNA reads TGTGCCAGCAGCTCAGCCAGGAGTTTCTCTGGAAACACCATATATTTT. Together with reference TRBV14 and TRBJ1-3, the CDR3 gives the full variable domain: EAGVTQFPSHSVIEKGQTVTLRCDPISGHDNLYWYRRVMGKEIKFLLHFVKESKQDESGMPNNRFLAERTGGTYSTLKVQPAELEDSGVYFCASSSARSFSGNTIYFGEGSWLTVV.

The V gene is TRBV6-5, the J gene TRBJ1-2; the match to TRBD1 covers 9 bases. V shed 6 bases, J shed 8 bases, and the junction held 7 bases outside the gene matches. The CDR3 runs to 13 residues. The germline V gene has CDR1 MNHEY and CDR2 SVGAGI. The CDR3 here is CASRLQGAHGYTF. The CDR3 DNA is TGTGCCAGCAGATTACAGGGGGCGCACGGCTACACCTTC.

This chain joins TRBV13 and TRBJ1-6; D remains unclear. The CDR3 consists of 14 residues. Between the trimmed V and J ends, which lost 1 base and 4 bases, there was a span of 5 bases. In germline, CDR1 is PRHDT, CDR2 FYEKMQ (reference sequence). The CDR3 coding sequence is TGTGCCAGCAGCTTAGCTGGATATAATTCACCCCTCCACTTT. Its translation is CASSLAGYNSPLHF.

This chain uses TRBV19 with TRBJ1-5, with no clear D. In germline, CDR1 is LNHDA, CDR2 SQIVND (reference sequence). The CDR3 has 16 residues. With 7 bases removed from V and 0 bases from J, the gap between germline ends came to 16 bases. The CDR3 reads CASNLSPAYSNQPQHF. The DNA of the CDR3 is TGTGCCAGTAATTTGAGTCCCGCCTATAGCAATCAGCCCCAGCATTTT.

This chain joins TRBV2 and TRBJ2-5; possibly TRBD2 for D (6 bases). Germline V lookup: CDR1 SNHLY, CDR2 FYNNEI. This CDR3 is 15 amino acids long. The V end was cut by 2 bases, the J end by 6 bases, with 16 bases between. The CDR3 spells CASSEHIMGLQTQYF. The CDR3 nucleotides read TGTGCCAGCAGTGAACATATTATGGGACTCCAGACCCAGTACTTC.

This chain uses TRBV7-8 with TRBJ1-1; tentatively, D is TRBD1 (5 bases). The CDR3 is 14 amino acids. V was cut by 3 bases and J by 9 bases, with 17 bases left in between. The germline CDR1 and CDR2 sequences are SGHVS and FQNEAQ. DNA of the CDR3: TGTGCCAGCAGCTTCAACGTCAGACAGTCCCAAGCTTTCTTT. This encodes CASSFNVRQSQAFF.

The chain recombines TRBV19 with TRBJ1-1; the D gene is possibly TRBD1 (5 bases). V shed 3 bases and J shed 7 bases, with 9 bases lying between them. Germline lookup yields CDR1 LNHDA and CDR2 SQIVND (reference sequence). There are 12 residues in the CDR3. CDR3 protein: CASSMTADEAFF. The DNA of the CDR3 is TGTGCCAGTAGTATGACAGCCGATGAAGCTTTCTTT.

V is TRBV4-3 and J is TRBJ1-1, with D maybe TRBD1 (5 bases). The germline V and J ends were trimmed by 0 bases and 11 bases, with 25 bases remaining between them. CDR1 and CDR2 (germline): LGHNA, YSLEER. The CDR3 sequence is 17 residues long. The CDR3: CASSQEAMTVWGIEAFF. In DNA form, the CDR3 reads TGCGCCAGCAGCCAAGAAGCCATGACGGTCTGGGGGATTGAGGCTTTCTTT.